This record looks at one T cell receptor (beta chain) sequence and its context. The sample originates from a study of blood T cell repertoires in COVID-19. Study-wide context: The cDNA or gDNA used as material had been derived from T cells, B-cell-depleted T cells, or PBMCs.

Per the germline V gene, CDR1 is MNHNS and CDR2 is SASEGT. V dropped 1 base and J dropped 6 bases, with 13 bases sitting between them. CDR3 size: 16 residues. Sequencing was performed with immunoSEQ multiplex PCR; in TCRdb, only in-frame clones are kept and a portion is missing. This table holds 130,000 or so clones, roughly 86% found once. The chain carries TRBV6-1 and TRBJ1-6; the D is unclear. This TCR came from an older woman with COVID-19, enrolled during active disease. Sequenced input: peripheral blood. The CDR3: CASSEVVTVFNSPLHF. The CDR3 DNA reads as TGTGCCAGCAGTGAAGTAGTCACAGTTTTTAATTCACCCCTCCACTTT.